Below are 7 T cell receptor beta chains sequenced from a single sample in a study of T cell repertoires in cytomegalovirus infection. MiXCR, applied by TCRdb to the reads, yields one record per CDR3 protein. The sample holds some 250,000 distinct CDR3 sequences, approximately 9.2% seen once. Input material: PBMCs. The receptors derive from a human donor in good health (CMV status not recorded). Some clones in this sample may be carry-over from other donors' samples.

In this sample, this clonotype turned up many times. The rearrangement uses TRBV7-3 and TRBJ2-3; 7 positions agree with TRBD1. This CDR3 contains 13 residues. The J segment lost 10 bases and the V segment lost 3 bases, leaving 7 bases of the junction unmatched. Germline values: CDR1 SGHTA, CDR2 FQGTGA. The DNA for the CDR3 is TGTGCCAGCAGCTTGGGACAGTCCCGCGCGCAGTATTTT. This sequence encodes CASSLGQSRAQYF.

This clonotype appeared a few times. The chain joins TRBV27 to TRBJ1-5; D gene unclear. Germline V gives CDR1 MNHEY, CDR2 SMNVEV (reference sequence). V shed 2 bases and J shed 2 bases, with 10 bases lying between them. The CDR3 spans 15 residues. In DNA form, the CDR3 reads TGTGCCAGCAGTTTAAGAGGCGGACGCAATCAGCCCCAGCATTTT. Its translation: CASSLRGGRNQPQHF.

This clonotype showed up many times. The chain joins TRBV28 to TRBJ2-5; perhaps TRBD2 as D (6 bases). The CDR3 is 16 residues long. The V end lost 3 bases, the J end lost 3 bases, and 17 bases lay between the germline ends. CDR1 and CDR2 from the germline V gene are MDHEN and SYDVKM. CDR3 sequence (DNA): TGTGCCAGCAGTTTTCTGGGAGGAAGAGCCAAAGAGACCCAGTACTTC. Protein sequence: CASSFLGGRAKETQYF.

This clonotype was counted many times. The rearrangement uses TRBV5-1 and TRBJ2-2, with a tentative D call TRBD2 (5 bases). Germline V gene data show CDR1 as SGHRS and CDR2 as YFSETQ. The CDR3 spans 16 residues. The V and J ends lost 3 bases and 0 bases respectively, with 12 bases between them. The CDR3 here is CASSSGLLTNTGELFF. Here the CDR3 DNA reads TGCGCCAGCAGCTCAGGACTCTTAACGAACACCGGGGAGCTGTTTTTT.

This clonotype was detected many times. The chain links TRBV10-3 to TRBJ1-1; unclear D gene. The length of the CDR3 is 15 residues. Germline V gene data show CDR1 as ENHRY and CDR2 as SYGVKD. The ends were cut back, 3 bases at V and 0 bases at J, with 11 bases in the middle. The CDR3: CAISDVGKLNTEAFF. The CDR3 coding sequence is TGTGCCATCAGTGATGTGGGCAAGCTGAACACTGAAGCTTTCTTT.

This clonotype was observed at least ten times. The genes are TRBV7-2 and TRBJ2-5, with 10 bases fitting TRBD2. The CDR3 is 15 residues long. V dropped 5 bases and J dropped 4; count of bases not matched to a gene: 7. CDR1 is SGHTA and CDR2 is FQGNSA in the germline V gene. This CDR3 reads CASSRTSGGGETQYF. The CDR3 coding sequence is TGTGCCAGCAGCCGGACTAGCGGAGGGGGAGAGACCCAGTACTTC.

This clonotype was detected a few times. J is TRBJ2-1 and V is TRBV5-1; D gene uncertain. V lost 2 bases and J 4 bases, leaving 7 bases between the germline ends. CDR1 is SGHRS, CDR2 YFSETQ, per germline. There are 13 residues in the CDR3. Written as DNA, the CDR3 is TGCGCCAGCAGCTTCGACGCTTACAATGAGCAGTTCTTC. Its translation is CASSFDAYNEQFF.